This passage covers 22 T cell receptor beta chains from one sample sequenced in a study of blood T cell repertoires in COVID-19. The data were produced by immunoSEQ multiplex PCR, yet TCRdb's version contains in-frame clones alone and is incomplete. Of just under 350,000 clones in the sample, around four fifths were seen once. Input material: peripheral blood. These receptors all come from a man aged 25 to 40 with active or convalescent COVID-19.

This clone was seen just once. CDR3 sequence: CASSFGTVSTGELFF. As DNA, the CDR3 is TGTGCCAGCAGTTTTGGGACAGTCTCCACCGGGGAGCTGTTTTTT. The chain has TRBV27 and TRBJ2-2; 7 bases fit TRBD1. Germline CDR1 MNHEY, CDR2 SMNVEV (reference sequence). The CDR3 consists of 15 residues. Trimming at V came to 3 bases and at J to 4 bases, leaving 5 bases not matched to a gene.

This chain joins TRBV30 and TRBJ2-7; 10 bases align to TRBD2. V was pared by 6 bases and J by 3 bases, with 8 bases of the junction left unmatched. Germline V gene data show CDR1 as GTSNPN and CDR2 as SVGIG (reference sequence). The CDR3 spans 14 residues. The CDR3 spells CACSSASGSYEQYF. The CDR3 nucleotides read TGTGCCTGCTCGTCGGCTAGCGGGAGCTACGAGCAGTACTTC.

The rearrangement uses TRBV3-1 (or the pseudogene TRBV3-2) and TRBJ1-6; tentatively, D is TRBD1 (6 bases). Germline lookup yields CDR1 LGHDT and CDR2 YNNKEL (reference sequence). The CDR3 runs to 11 residues. V lost 3 bases and J lost 13, with 7 bases in between. CDR3 sequence: CASSQGAPLHF. Written as DNA, the CDR3 is TGTGCCAGCAGCCAGGGGGCTCCCCTCCACTTT.

The chain recombines TRBV7-2 with TRBJ1-2, with D uncertain. With 10 bases removed from V and 4 bases from J, the gap between germline ends came to 16 bases. The CDR3 is 13 amino acids. Germline-derived CDR1 and CDR2 are SGHTA and FQGNSA. The CDR3 DNA sequence: TGTGCCATTCCGCACGGGGAGGGCTATGGCTACACCTTC. Protein sequence: CAIPHGEGYGYTF.

The chain is built from TRBV4-2 and TRBJ2-7; 7 bases fit TRBD2. Per the germline V gene, CDR1 is LGHNA and CDR2 is YNFKEQ. CDR3 size: 15 residues. Trimming took 4 bases from V and 3 from J; bases not matched to a gene: 9. The CDR3, as DNA: TGTGCCAGCAGCCCAGGTGGACTAGAAAACTACGAGCAGTACTTC. Protein: CASSPGGLENYEQYF.

The rearrangement joins TRBV4-3 to TRBJ2-2; D might be TRBD2 (7 bases). The CDR3 runs 16 residues. The ends were cut back, 0 bases at V and 6 bases at J, with 14 bases in the middle. Germline V lookup: CDR1 LGHNA, CDR2 YSLEER. The CDR3 loop reads CASSQEWGGGPGELFF. In DNA form, the CDR3 reads TGCGCCAGCAGCCAAGAGTGGGGCGGGGGCCCCGGGGAGCTGTTTTTT.

The chain uses TRBV12-3 or TRBV12-4 and TRBJ1-1; perhaps TRBD1 as D (6 bases). The length of the CDR3 is 13 residues. With 5 bases removed from V and 8 bases from J, the gap between germline ends came to 15 bases. In DNA form, the CDR3 reads TGTGCCAGCAGTCTGGATGGGGGCAGGGAAGCTTTCTTT. It translates to CASSLDGGREAFF.

This clone is a singleton in its sample. The J gene is TRBJ2-3, the V gene TRBV7-2; 11 bases agree with TRBD2. The CDR3 spans 16 residues. V gave up 6 bases and J gave up 0 bases; unmatched junction bases: 5. Germline CDR1 reads SGHTA; CDR2 reads FQGNSA. The CDR3 loop reads CASSRLAGRSTDTQYF. For the CDR3, the DNA is TGTGCCAGCAGTCGACTAGCGGGGAGGAGCACAGATACGCAGTATTTT.

V and J are TRBV6-5 and TRBJ1-2, with D possibly matching TRBD1 (6 bases). The CDR3 totals 13 residues. V was clipped by 6 bases and J by 5 bases, with 13 bases between them. The germline V gene encodes CDR1 MNHEY and CDR2 SVGAGI. CDR3 bases: TGTGCCAGCAGAACAGGGCCGTTGTATGGCTACACCTTC. It is translated as CASRTGPLYGYTF.

V gene TRBV25-1 combines with J gene TRBJ2-7; D is possibly TRBD1 (5 bases). Germline V gene lookup returns CDR1 MGHDK and CDR2 SYGVNS. The CDR3 is made up of 14 amino acids. V lost 0 bases, J lost 4 bases, and 10 bases lay in between. The CDR3 DNA follows: TGTGCCAGCAGTGAATATGAGACAGCTTACGAGCAGTACTTC. Its translation: CASSEYETAYEQYF.

The chain employs TRBV5-1 and TRBJ1-2; D not resolved. Germline assignment: CDR1 SGHRS and CDR2 YFSETQ. This CDR3 has 13 amino acids. Trimming removed 0 bases from V and 4 bases from J, with 7 bases in between. CDR3 in DNA: TGCGCCAGCAGCTTGGGTACGAGCTATGGCTACACCTTC. Translated: CASSLGTSYGYTF.

As for this clone: Other DNA sequences in the same sample also yield this CDR3. The gene calls are TRBV28 and TRBJ1-5, with a weak D call TRBD1 (6 bases). The CDR3 spans 13 residues. Germline V CDR1 and CDR2: MDHEN, SYDVKM. V lost 6 bases and J lost 3, with 9 bases in between. The CDR3 sequence is CASRQGYNQPQHF. CDR3 in DNA: TGTGCCAGCAGACAGGGTTACAATCAGCCCCAGCATTTT. The variable domain in full, completed from reference TRBV28 and TRBJ1-5, reads DVKVTQSSRYLVKRTGEKVFLECVQDMDHENMFWYRQDPGLGLRLIYFSYDVKMKEKGDIPEGYSVSREKKERFSLILESASTNQTSMYLCASRQGYNQPQHFGDGTRLSIL.

The rearrangement links TRBV5-4 to TRBJ1-2; possible D gene TRBD1, 6 bases. CDR3 length: 12 amino acids. Trimming took 7 bases from V and 7 from J, leaving 14 bases between them. The germline CDR1 and CDR2 sequences are SGHNT and YYREEE (reference sequence). DNA for the CDR3: TGTGCCAGCGGCCCGACAGGAGGTGGCTACACCTTC. Translated: CASGPTGGGYTF.

This sequence joins TRBV30 and TRBJ1-5, with 7 nucleotides matching TRBD1. Unmatched junction bases numbered 14, after V lost 3 bases and J lost 0 bases. CDR1 is GTSNPN and CDR2 is SVGIG in the germline V gene (reference sequence). CDR3 length equals 18 residues. DNA of the CDR3: TGTGCCTGGAGCTCGACGGGACAGTTTGCGTATAGCAATCAGCCCCAGCATTTT. Protein sequence: CAWSSTGQFAYSNQPQHF. Filled out from reference TRBV30 and TRBJ1-5, the complete variable domain reads SQTIHQWPATLVQPVGSPLSLECTVEGTSNPNLYWYRQAAGRGLQLLFYSVGIGQISSEVPQNLSASRPQDRQFILSSKKLLLSDSGFYLCAWSSTGQFAYSNQPQHFGDGTRLSIL.

This chain links TRBV3-1 (or the pseudogene TRBV3-2) with TRBJ2-7; TRBD1 is a possible D gene (6 bases). This CDR3 contains 16 residues. Germline V lookup: CDR1 LGHDT, CDR2 YNNKEL (reference sequence). V was cut by 4 bases and J by 4 bases, with 20 bases left in between. The CDR3 region is CASSRRVGALSYEQYF. In nucleotides, the CDR3 is TGTGCCAGCAGCCGAAGGGTGGGGGCCCTATCGTACGAGCAGTACTTC.

This clone was counted a few times. The CDR3 region is CATSRSPAGRDTEAFF. CDR3 coding DNA: TGTGCCACCAGCAGATCCCCGGCAGGGAGGGACACTGAAGCTTTCTTT. The chain combines TRBV15 with TRBJ1-1; maybe TRBD1 (5 bases). CDR3 length: 16 residues. Germline lookup yields CDR1 LNHNV and CDR2 YYDKDF (reference sequence). V shed 2 bases and J shed 3 bases, with 16 bases lying between them.

This clone was counted only a few times. V usage is TRBV9 and J usage is TRBJ2-2; 13 nucleotides line up with TRBD2. Germline loops: CDR1 SGDLS, CDR2 YYNGEE. Trimming cost V 0 bases and J 10 bases; bases outside gene matches: 6. This CDR3 region has 16 residues. CDR3 sequence (DNA): TGTGCCAGCAGCGTAGGGACTAGCGGGGGCTTGTCGGAGCTGTTTTTT. Translation gives CASSVGTSGGLSELFF.

The chain joins TRBV10-3 to TRBJ2-2; 10 positions match TRBD1. The CDR3 totals 14 residues. J was trimmed by 7 bases and V by 5 bases; bases with no gene match: 4. The V gene's germline CDR1 is ENHRY and CDR2 SYGVKD. The CDR3 region is CAISPGQGNGELFF. The DNA of the CDR3 is TGTGCCATCAGTCCGGGACAGGGGAACGGGGAGCTGTTTTTT.

The J gene is TRBJ1-6, the V gene TRBV6-5; D might be TRBD1 (5 bases). Trimming removed 7 bases from V and 6 bases from J, with 13 bases in between. The germline V gene encodes CDR1 MNHEY and CDR2 SVGAGI. The CDR3 totals 14 residues. CDR3 in amino acids: CASTPDSFNSPLHF. The CDR3 nucleotides read TGTGCCAGCACCCCTGACAGCTTTAATTCACCCCTCCACTTT.

The CDR3 DNA reads as TGCGCCAGCAGCCTGCGAACGGGGGGCTCGGGAGGGACTGAAGCTTTCTTT. It is translated as CASSLRTGGSGGTEAFF. The chain has TRBV4-3 and TRBJ1-1; D might be TRBD1 (6 bases). There are 17 residues in the CDR3. Trimming pared 4 bases from V and 5 bases from J, leaving 23 bases between. Germline assignment: CDR1 LGHNA and CDR2 YSLEER.

This clone was counted once. This chain links TRBV6-5 with TRBJ2-5; 7 nucleotides line up with TRBD1. Trimming cost V 2 bases and J 4 bases; bases outside gene matches: 7. Germline values: CDR1 MNHEY, CDR2 SVGAGI. The CDR3 contains 15 residues. The CDR3 nucleotides read TGTGCCAGCAGTTACGGACAGGATGGGGCAGAGACCCAGTACTTC. It specifies CASSYGQDGAETQYF.

The chain's CDR3 is CASSPPAGGPFNEQFF. Written as DNA, the CDR3 is TGTGCCAGCAGTCCACCAGCGGGAGGGCCTTTCAATGAGCAGTTCTTC. The genes are TRBV27 and TRBJ2-1; 10 bases fit TRBD2. Germline values: CDR1 MNHEY, CDR2 SMNVEV (reference sequence). V lost 5 bases to trimming and J lost 6 bases; unmatched junction nucleotides: 10. The CDR3 covers 16 residues.